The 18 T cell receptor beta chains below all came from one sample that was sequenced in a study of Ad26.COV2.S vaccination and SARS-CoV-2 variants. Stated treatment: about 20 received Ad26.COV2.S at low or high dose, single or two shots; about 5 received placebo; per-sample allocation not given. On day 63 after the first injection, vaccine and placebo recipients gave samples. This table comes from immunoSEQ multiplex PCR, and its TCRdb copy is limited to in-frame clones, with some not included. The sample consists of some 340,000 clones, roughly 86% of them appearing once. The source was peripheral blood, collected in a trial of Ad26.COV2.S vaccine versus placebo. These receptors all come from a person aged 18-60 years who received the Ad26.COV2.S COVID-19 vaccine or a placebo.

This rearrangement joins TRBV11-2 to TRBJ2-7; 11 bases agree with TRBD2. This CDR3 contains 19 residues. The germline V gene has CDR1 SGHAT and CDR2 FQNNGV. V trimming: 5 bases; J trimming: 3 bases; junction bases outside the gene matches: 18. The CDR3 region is CASSHHSRLAGGFIYEQYF. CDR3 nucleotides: TGTGCCAGCAGCCACCACTCCAGGCTAGCGGGGGGCTTTATCTACGAGCAGTACTTC.

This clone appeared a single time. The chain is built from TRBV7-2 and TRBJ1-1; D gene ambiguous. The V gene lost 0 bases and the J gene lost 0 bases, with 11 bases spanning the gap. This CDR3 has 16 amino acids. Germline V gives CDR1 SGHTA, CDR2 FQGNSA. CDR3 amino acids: CASSLANAGMNTEAFF. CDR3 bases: TGTGCCAGCAGCTTAGCTAATGCAGGCATGAACACTGAAGCTTTCTTT.

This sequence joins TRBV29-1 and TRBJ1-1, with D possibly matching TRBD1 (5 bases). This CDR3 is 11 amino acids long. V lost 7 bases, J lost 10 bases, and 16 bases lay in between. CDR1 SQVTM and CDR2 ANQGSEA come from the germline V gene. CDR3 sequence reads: CSGTGGGRAFF. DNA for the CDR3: TGCAGCGGGACCGGCGGGGGTCGAGCTTTCTTT.

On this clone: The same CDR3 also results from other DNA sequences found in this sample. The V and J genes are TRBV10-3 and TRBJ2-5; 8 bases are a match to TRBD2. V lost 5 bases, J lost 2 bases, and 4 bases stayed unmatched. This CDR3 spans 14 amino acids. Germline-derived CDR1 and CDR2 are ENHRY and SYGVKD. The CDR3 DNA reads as TGTGCCATCAGTCCAGGGACTAGTCAAGAGACCCAGTACTTC. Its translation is CAISPGTSQETQYF.

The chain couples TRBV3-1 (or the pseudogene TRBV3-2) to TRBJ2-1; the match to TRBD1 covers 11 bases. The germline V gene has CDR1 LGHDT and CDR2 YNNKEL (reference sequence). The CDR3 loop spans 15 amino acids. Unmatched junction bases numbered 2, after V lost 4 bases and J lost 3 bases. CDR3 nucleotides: TGTGCCAGCAGCCCTGGGACAGGGGGCTACAATGAGCAGTTCTTC. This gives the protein CASSPGTGGYNEQFF.

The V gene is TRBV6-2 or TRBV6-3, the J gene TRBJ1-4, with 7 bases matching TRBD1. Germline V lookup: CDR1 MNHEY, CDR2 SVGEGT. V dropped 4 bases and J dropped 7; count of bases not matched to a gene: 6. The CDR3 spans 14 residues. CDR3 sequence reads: CASSFDRVREKLFF. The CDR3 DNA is TGTGCCAGCAGTTTCGACAGGGTTCGTGAAAAACTGTTTTTT.

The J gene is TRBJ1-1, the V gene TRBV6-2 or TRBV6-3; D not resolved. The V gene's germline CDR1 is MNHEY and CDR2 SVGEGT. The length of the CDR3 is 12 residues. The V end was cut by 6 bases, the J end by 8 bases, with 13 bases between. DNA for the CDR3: TGTGCCAGCAGCCGTACCACCGGGGAAGCTTTCTTT. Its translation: CASSRTTGEAFF.

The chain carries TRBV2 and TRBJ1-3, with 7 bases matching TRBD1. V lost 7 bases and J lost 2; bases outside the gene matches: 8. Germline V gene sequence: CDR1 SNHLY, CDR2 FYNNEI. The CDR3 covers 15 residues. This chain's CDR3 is CASKPDRPPGNTIYF. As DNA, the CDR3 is TGTGCCAGCAAACCGGACAGGCCCCCTGGAAACACCATATATTTT.

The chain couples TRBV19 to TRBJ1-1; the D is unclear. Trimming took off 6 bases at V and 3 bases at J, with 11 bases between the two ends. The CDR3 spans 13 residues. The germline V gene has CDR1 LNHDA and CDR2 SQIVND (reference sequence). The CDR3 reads CASRNTGDTEAFF. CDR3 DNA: TGTGCCAGTAGAAATACTGGGGACACTGAAGCTTTCTTT.

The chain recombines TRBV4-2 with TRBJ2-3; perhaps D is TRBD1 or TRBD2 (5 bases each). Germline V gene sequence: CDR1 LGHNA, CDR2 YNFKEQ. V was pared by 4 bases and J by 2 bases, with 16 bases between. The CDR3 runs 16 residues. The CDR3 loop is CASSRLGAGYTDTQYF. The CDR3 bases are TGTGCCAGCAGCCGCCTAGGGGCGGGCTACACAGATACGCAGTATTTT.

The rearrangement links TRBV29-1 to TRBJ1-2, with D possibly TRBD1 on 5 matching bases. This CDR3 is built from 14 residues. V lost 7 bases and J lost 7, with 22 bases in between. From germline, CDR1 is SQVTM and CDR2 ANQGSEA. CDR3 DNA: TGCAGCGCCCGAGACCCGGGACCATACTTTGGCTACACCTTC. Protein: CSARDPGPYFGYTF.

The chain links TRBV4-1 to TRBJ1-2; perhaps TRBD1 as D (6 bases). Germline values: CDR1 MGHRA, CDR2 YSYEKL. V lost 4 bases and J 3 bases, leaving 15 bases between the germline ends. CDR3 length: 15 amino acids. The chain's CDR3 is CASSPGGSPDYGYTF. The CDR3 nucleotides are TGCGCCAGCAGCCCGGGGGGCTCCCCCGACTATGGCTACACCTTC.

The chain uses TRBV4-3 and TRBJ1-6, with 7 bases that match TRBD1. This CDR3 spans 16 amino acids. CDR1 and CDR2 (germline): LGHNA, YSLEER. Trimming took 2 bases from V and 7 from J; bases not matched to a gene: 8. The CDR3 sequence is CASSQSRQGVNSPLHF. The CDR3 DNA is TGCGCCAGCAGCCAATCAAGACAGGGCGTAAATTCACCCCTCCACTTT.

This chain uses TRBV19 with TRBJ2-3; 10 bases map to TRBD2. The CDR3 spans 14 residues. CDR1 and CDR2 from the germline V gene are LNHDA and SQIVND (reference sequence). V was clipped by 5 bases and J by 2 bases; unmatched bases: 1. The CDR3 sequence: CASSGLAATDTQYF. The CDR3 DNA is TGTGCCAGTAGTGGACTAGCGGCCACAGATACGCAGTATTTT.

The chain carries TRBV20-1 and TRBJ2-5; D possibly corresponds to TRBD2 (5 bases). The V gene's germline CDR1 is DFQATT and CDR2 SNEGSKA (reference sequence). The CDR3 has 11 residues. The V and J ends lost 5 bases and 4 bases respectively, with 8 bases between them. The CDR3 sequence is CSADRGETQYF. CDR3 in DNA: TGCAGTGCTGACCGGGGAGAGACCCAGTACTTC.

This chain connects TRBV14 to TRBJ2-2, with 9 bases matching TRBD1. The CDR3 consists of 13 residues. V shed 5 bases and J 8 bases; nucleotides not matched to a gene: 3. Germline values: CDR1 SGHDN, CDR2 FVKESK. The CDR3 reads CASSGTGRGELFF. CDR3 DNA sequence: TGTGCCAGCAGCGGGACAGGGCGAGGGGAGCTGTTTTTT.

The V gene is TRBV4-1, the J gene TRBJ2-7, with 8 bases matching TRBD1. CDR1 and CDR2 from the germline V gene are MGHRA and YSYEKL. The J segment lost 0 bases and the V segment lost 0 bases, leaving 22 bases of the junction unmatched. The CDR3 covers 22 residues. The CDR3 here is CASSQEESRRDRPLYASYEQYF. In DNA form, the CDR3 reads TGCGCCAGCAGCCAAGAAGAATCTCGGCGGGACAGGCCCCTATACGCCTCCTACGAGCAGTACTTC.

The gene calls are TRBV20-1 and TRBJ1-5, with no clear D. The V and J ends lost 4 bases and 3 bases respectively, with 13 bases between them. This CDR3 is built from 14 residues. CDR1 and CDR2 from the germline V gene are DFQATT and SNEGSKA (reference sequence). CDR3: CSATETSPNQPQHF. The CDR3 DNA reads TGCAGTGCTACTGAAACGTCCCCCAATCAGCCCCAGCATTTT.